This TCR beta chain was captured in a study of monozygotic twins with cystic fibrosis (dated by TCRdb to 2020 to 2022). Study-wide context: Barcoded libraries were made from 2.5 to 3 micrograms of fragmented DNA using 15 PCR cycles. To assess genetic influence on V and J gene usage, the study compared TCR beta repertoires within and across 16 monozygotic twin pairs with cystic fibrosis. Ten female and six male twin pairs, aged about 2.0 to 36.4 years (median roughly 9.5 years) and mostly children and adolescents, were included in the cohort. Twins were ranked among over a thousand cohort participants for weight-for-height and FEVPerc (FEV1 disease centile) on the day of blood sampling. Data for three of the twin pairs had previously been reported in another context. Results and caveats for the whole study, not just this receptor: Monozygotic CF twin pairs shared significantly more nucleotide-identical clonotypes within each pair than unrelated CF individuals shared with one another (P = 0.000026, Mann-Whitney). V gene usage was most similar to the co-twin for 13 of 16 pairs, and J usage for 8 of 16 pairs, suggesting genetic constraints. Simpson clonality tended to be low (median roughly 0.0098), which suggests a naive-dominated repertoire, although clonality was higher in the most severely affected patients. The cohort was small, and the number of shared CDR3s showed no association with age, concordance or disease severity.

The twin pairs came from the European Cystic Fibrosis Twin and Sibling Study Cohort, a cohort that recruited patients from roughly 160 CF clinics across 14 European countries. Zygosity and CFTR genotype were confirmed in-house, and zygosity was tested by multiplex PCR of nine short tandem repeat loci. Each twin gave a peripheral blood sample, and clinical parameters were documented on that same day of blood sampling. Phenol/chloroform extraction was used to isolate genomic DNA from peripheral blood cells, and the DNA was then kept in TE buffer at 4 degrees C. Reading from cysteine to phenylalanine, the CDR3 counts 15 amino acids. Just CDR3 DNA is preserved here, 45 bases in frame from base 1. For CDR1 and CDR2, the germline V gene lists ENHRY and SYGVKD. V gives up 3 bases and J gives up 0 bases, and the segment between their germline ends measures 9 bases. TCR beta CDR3 regions were amplified by multiplex PCR with the immunoSEQ immune profiling system according to the manufacturer's instructions. An Illumina NextSeq system was used for sequencing. The authors' analysis ran thus. Sequence data were processed on the immunoSEQ Analyzer platform, and clonality was computed as the square root of Simpson's index of productive rearrangements. Similarity in V and J usage was quantified by Jensen-Shannon distance, and CDR3 generation probabilities were calculated with OLGA. The researchers looked up shared CDR3 sequences in the immuneACCESS database (August 2020) and in VDJdb (December 2020). TCRdb holds this immuneACCESS table with in-frame rearrangements only. Some clones are missing; in checked studies, unresolved V genes explain under half, and the rest has no known cause. V, J and clone size were drawn from that table, and D and trimming were deduced from the DNA. The sample table lists 30,000 to 35,000 clones, approximately 72% of them with a count of one. Around 0.73% of the sample is held by the ten biggest clonotypes.

In regard to this clone: The antigen it recognizes is unknown. No base qualities exist here, and no much larger clone lies one base off it.

The sequence was obtained from a girl aged 5 to 17 with cystic fibrosis. The sequencing input was blood. The chain is made from TRBV10-3 and TRBJ1-5, and the D gene may be TRBD1, 5 bases matching. The bases are TGTGCCATCAGTGAAGCCGGGACTAGCAATCAGCCCCAGCATTTT. It translates to CAISEAGTSNQPQHF.